This TCR beta chain originates from a study of immune heterogeneity within non-small cell lung tumors. In the study overall: Of all tumors, 4 turned out to be squamous cell carcinomas, 10 were non-squamous carcinomas and 1 was not otherwise specified.

Trimming at V came to 3 bases and at J to 2 bases, leaving 7 bases not matched to a gene. Germline assignment: CDR1 DFQATT and CDR2 SNEGSKA (reference sequence). The CDR3 covers 14 residues. Amplifying TCR beta CDR3 involved multiplex PCR carried out with 32 V and 13 J primers. TCRdb analysed the multiplex PCR reads with MiXCR anew, one entry per CDR3 protein. The repertoire holds approximately 19,000 distinct CDR3 sequences, with 28% as singletons. On this clonotype itself: Its antigen is still unknown.

Samples each supplied 450 to 700 ng of bulk tumor genomic DNA as template. Several far-apart biopsies were taken per primary tumor during surgery. Undergoing curative surgery were patients whose non-small cell lung cancer was untreated and newly diagnosed. Donors were newly diagnosed non-small cell lung cancer patients having surgery with curative intent. Regarding the study as a whole: T-cell receptor beta clonotypes at high frequency differed largely between individual patients.

This chain links TRBV20-1 with TRBJ2-7, with TRBD2 identical over 7 bases. The receptor was isolated from a man aged 40-49 years with non-small cell lung cancer. Source material: lung tumor tissue. In DNA form, the CDR3 reads TGCAGTGCTAGTGGTGGGGGAGGGCCCTACGAGCAGTACTTC. Translation gives CSASGGGGPYEQYF.